One sample yielded the 28 T cell receptor beta chains listed below, sequenced in a study of CD8 T cells in ankylosing spondylitis (dated by TCRdb to 2015 to 2018). The protocol used for the library was 5' RACE. TCRdb names Illumina HiSeq 2500 as the instrument used. TCRdb redid the processing of the public reads, applying fastp at Q25 and MiXCR, and retained in-frame beta chains. Every entry covers one CDR3 protein and lists the most common genes and DNA from its rows. Recorded for this sample are 200,000 or so distinct CDR3 sequences; 10% to 15% of them occurred a single time. The leading ten clones occupy approximately 9.9% of the sample. Material: blood, either unsorted or a sorted T cell fraction (not recorded which). All receptors come from a female donor with ankylosing spondylitis or in good health (not recorded which).

This clonotype was counted ten times or more. The chain is built from TRBV28 and TRBJ2-7, with D hard to call. The CDR3 length is 11 residues. The germline V and J ends were trimmed by 2 bases and 7 bases, with 6 bases remaining between them. The germline gives CDR1 MDHEN, CDR2 SYDVKM. The CDR3 protein is CASSLTREQYF. As DNA, the CDR3 is TGTGCCAGCAGTTTAACGAGGGAGCAGTACTTC.

The chain employs TRBV12-3 or TRBV12-4 and TRBJ2-2, with TRBD2 identical over 10 bases. The J segment lost 3 bases and the V segment lost 8 bases, leaving 9 bases of the junction unmatched. This CDR3 is built from 16 residues. The chain's CDR3 is CASGLGLADYTGELFF. As DNA, the CDR3 is TGTGCCAGCGGCCTAGGACTAGCGGATTACACCGGGGAGCTGTTTTTT.

This clonotype was found many times. The CDR3 sequence is CASSAGENSGNTIYF. The CDR3, as DNA: TGTGCCAGCTCAGCGGGAGAAAACTCTGGAAACACCATATATTTT. The chain carries TRBV18 and TRBJ1-3; D ambiguous. Germline CDR1 and CDR2: KGHSH and LQKENI. The CDR3 totals 15 residues. V lost 5 bases and J lost 0, with 11 bases in between. The complete variable domain, with remaining parts taken from reference TRBV18 and TRBJ1-3, reads NAGVMQNPRHLVRRRGQEARLRCSPMKGHSHVYWYRQLPEEGLKFMVYLQKENIIDESGMPKERFSAEFPKEGPSILRIQQVVRGDSAAYFCASSAGENSGNTIYFGEGSWLTVV.

This clonotype appeared many times. The chain has TRBV6-2 or TRBV6-3 and TRBJ1-5, with D perhaps matching TRBD1 (6 bases). Trimming took off 6 bases at V and 6 bases at J, with 24 bases between the two ends. CDR3 size: 17 residues. Germline CDR1 MNHEY, CDR2 SVGEGT. The DNA for the CDR3 is TGTGCCAGCAGCTTTAGGCCGGGCACAGGGTTTACTCAGCCCCAGCATTTT. The encoded protein is CASSFRPGTGFTQPQHF.

This clonotype was observed a handful of times. V gene TRBV5-1 combines with J gene TRBJ2-7; no clear D. Looked up from germline, CDR1 is SGHRS and CDR2 is YFSETQ. The V gene lost 1 base and the J gene lost 5 bases, with 13 bases spanning the gap. This CDR3 comprises 14 residues. The CDR3 spells CASSLTPGSDEQYF. CDR3 nucleotide sequence: TGCGCCAGCAGCTTGACTCCTGGGTCCGACGAGCAGTACTTC.

This clonotype was seen ten or more times. The chain employs TRBV6-6 and TRBJ1-3; tentatively, D is TRBD1 (5 bases). Trimming cost V 5 bases and J 2 bases, with 7 bases left between them. The CDR3 runs to 13 residues. CDR1 and CDR2 (germline): MNHNY, SVGAGI (reference sequence). CDR3 DNA: TGTGCCAGCAGTGAGGACACTGGAAACACCATATATTTT. This translates into CASSEDTGNTIYF.

The chain uses TRBV7-9 and TRBJ2-1; D remains ambiguous. V gave up 8 bases and J gave up 6 bases, with 20 bases separating them. This CDR3 has 15 residues. CDR1 and CDR2 from the germline V gene are SEHNR and FQNEAQ (reference sequence). For the CDR3, the DNA is TGTGCCAGCTCCCAGACCAGCCCCAAAGGCAATGAGCAGTTCTTC. The encoded protein is CASSQTSPKGNEQFF.

This clonotype was seen only a few times. The J gene is TRBJ2-3, the V gene TRBV5-1; 8 positions match TRBD2. The CDR3 is 16 residues long. Germline V CDR1 and CDR2: SGHRS, YFSETQ. The V gene end was trimmed by 4 bases and the J gene end by 5 bases; junction bases not matched to a gene: 12. This CDR3 is CASSPSIAGQGDTQYF. The DNA of the CDR3 is TGCGCCAGCAGCCCGAGCATAGCGGGACAAGGAGATACGCAGTATTTT. Supplemented by reference TRBV5-1 and TRBJ2-3, the full variable domain reads KAGVTQTPRYLIKTRGQQVTLSCSPISGHRSVSWYQQTPGQGLQFLFEYFSETQRNKGNFPGRFSGRQFSNSRSEMNVSTLELGDSALYLCASSPSIAGQGDTQYFGPGTRLTVL.

This clonotype was observed at least ten times. This rearrangement joins TRBV4-1 to TRBJ1-4, with a tentative D call TRBD1 (5 bases). Deletions cut 0 bases from V and 0 bases from J, with 23 bases between. Germline lookup yields CDR1 MGHRA and CDR2 YSYEKL. CDR3 length: 21 amino acids. CDR3 sequence (DNA): TGCGCCAGCAGCCAAGATGGTCCAGGGACTACCGCTGACTCAACTAATGAAAAACTGTTTTTT. As protein: CASSQDGPGTTADSTNEKLFF.

This clonotype showed up many times. The chain is built from TRBV7-9 and TRBJ2-1; D is unclear. Trimming stripped 3 bases from V and 11 bases from J, with 8 bases between. The CDR3 is made up of 11 amino acids. Germline V lookup: CDR1 SEHNR, CDR2 FQNEAQ (reference sequence). CDR3 protein: CASSLPSQQFF. The CDR3 DNA reads as TGTGCCAGCAGCTTGCCTAGTCAGCAGTTCTTC. Complete variable domain (other parts from reference TRBV7-9 and TRBJ2-1): DTGVSQNPRHKITKRGQNVTFRCDPISEHNRLYWYRQTLGQGPEFLTYFQNEAQLEKSRLLSDRFSAERPKGSFSTLEIQRTEQGDSAMYLCASSLPSQQFFGPGTRLTVL.

This clonotype appeared many times. This sequence joins TRBV19 and TRBJ2-3; 7 positions agree with TRBD1. The ends lost 10 bases at V and 4 bases at J; junction bases unmatched: 8. The CDR3 spans 13 residues. CDR1 is LNHDA and CDR2 is SQIVND in the germline V gene (reference sequence). The DNA of the CDR3 is TGTGCCACCCGGGACAGTAACTCAGATACGCAGTATTTT. Encoded protein: CATRDSNSDTQYF. Combining the CDR3 with reference TRBV19 and TRBJ2-3 gives the whole variable domain DGGITQSPKYLFRKEGQNVTLSCEQNLNHDAMYWYRQDPGQGLRLIYYSQIVNDFQKGDIAEGYSVSREKKESFPLTVTSAQKNPTAFYLCATRDSNSDTQYFGPGTRLTVL.

This clonotype appeared many times. The genes are TRBV9 and TRBJ2-5; a possible D gene is TRBD2 (6 bases). Between the trimmed V and J ends, which lost 0 bases and 1 base, there was a span of 10 bases. CDR1 SGDLS and CDR2 YYNGEE come from the germline V gene. The CDR3 covers 15 residues. The CDR3 loop is CASSVGGGAQETQYF. CDR3 nucleotides: TGTGCCAGCAGCGTAGGTGGCGGGGCCCAAGAGACCCAGTACTTC. Full variable domain (missing parts from reference TRBV9 and TRBJ2-5): DSGVTQTPKHLITATGQRVTLRCSPRSGDLSVYWYQQSLDQGLQFLIQYYNGEERAKGNILERFSAQQFPDLHSELNLSSLELGDSALYFCASSVGGGAQETQYFGPGTRLLVL.

This clonotype was found many times. The chain has TRBV29-1 and TRBJ1-1; D remains ambiguous. This CDR3 has 14 amino acids. V gave up 1 base and J gave up 6 bases, with 15 bases separating them. CDR1 SQVTM and CDR2 ANQGSEA come from the germline V gene. The CDR3 is CSVEVNRHSPEAFF. CDR3 bases: TGCAGCGTTGAAGTGAACAGACACTCTCCTGAAGCTTTCTTT.

V and J are TRBV7-2 and TRBJ2-7; weak D call: TRBD1 (6 bases). V lost 0 bases and J lost 7, with 16 bases in between. Germline V gene lookup returns CDR1 SGHTA and CDR2 FQGNSA. The CDR3 is 15 residues long. For the CDR3, the DNA is TGTGCCAGCAGCTTAGCGGGTTCAGGGGCAGGGGAGCAGTACTTC. Protein product: CASSLAGSGAGEQYF.

This rearrangement joins TRBV15 to TRBJ2-5; 8 nucleotides match TRBD2. Germline CDR1 is LNHNV and CDR2 is YYDKDF (reference sequence). CDR3 length equals 18 residues. The junction had 9 bases not matched to a gene; V was cut back by 0 bases and J by 0 bases. The CDR3 nucleotides are TGTGCCACCAGCAGAGATCTCGCCGCGGGAGGCCACCAAGAGACCCAGTACTTC. Encoded protein: CATSRDLAAGGHQETQYF.

The rearrangement links TRBV5-1 to TRBJ1-1, with D possibly TRBD1 on 5 matching bases. Germline values: CDR1 SGHRS, CDR2 YFSETQ. There are 14 residues in the CDR3. Trimming pared 0 bases from V and 7 bases from J, leaving 13 bases between. The CDR3 DNA reads as TGCGCCAGCAGCTTGGCCGGGGACGGACGTGAAGCTTTCTTT. This translates into CASSLAGDGREAFF.

This sequence joins TRBV19 and TRBJ1-2; 12 positions agree with TRBD1. CDR3 size: 14 residues. The ends lost 5 bases at V and 14 bases at J; junction bases unmatched: 12. Germline loops: CDR1 LNHDA, CDR2 SQIVND (reference sequence). The CDR3 sequence: CASSASPGQGARTF. The CDR3 DNA reads as TGTGCCAGTAGTGCCTCCCCGGGACAGGGGGCCAGGACCTTC.

This clonotype was counted only a few times. No conserved phenylalanine or tryptophan is present at the end of the CDR3, so a read error is the likely explanation. The chain joins TRBV5-5 to TRBJ2-5, with D perhaps TRBD2 (6 bases). CDR1 is SGHKS, CDR2 YYEKEE, per germline (reference sequence). The CDR3 covers 13 residues. Trimming removed 6 bases at V and 6 bases at J, with 15 bases between. Written as DNA, the CDR3 is TGTGCCAGCACCATACTAGGAGGGCAGACCCAGTACTAC. Amino acids: CASTILGGQTQYY.

This clonotype was counted only a few times. The chain joins TRBV7-8 to TRBJ2-7; a possible D gene is TRBD1 (6 bases). Germline CDR1 and CDR2: SGHVS and FQNEAQ. The CDR3 extends over 14 amino acids. Trimming cost V 5 bases and J 6 bases, with 17 bases left between them. This CDR3 is CASSQGGLTGEQYF. The CDR3 bases are TGTGCCAGCAGCCAAGGGGGTCTCACCGGCGAGCAGTACTTC.

This clonotype was counted many times. The J gene is TRBJ2-1, the V gene TRBV20-1; the match to TRBD2 covers 7 bases. Trimming removed 3 bases from V and 7 bases from J; junction bases left unmatched: 9. The CDR3 contains 14 residues. CDR1 is DFQATT and CDR2 is SNEGSKA in the germline V gene (reference sequence). The CDR3 region has the DNA TGCAGTGCTAGGAAGCCAGCGGGGCCTAATGAGCAGTTCTTC. Amino acids: CSARKPAGPNEQFF.

This clonotype was seen repeatedly, ten times or more. CDR3 residues: CASSQSGQLYEQYF. CDR3 coding DNA: TGTGCCAGCAGCCAATCGGGTCAACTTTACGAGCAGTACTTC. J is TRBJ2-7 and V is TRBV3-1, with unresolved D. V gave up 2 bases and J gave up 4 bases, with 12 bases separating them. Per the germline V gene, CDR1 is LGHDT and CDR2 is YNNKEL (reference sequence). The CDR3 has 14 amino acids.

This clonotype showed up many times. V and J are TRBV5-1 and TRBJ2-1; 15 bases line up with TRBD2. With 4 bases clipped from V and 7 bases from J, the junction kept 12 bases outside the gene matches. Germline CDR1 SGHRS, CDR2 YFSETQ. This CDR3 is built from 18 residues. CDR3 coding DNA: TGCGCCAGCAGCCGGGGTCCGGGACTAGCGGGAGGAAGGAATGAGCAGTTCTTC. Its protein is CASSRGPGLAGGRNEQFF.

This clonotype showed up many times. The J gene is TRBJ2-4, the V gene TRBV29-1; 11 bases are a match to TRBD1. This CDR3 has 12 residues. Germline-derived CDR1 and CDR2 are SQVTM and ANQGSEA. V gave up 4 bases and J gave up 11 bases; unmatched junction bases: 4. The CDR3 DNA sequence: TGCAGCGTTGCTGGACAGGGGGCTTTTCAGTACTTC. Protein product: CSVAGQGAFQYF.

This clonotype was seen repeatedly, ten times or more. The V and J genes are TRBV25-1 and TRBJ1-6, with 8 bases aligning to TRBD1. The length of the CDR3 is 14 residues. After removal of 10 bases from V and 9 bases from J, the junction contained 11 bases not matched to a gene. The germline V gene encodes CDR1 MGHDK and CDR2 SYGVNS. The CDR3 loop is CATASGQGISPLHF. CDR3 in DNA: TGTGCCACCGCCTCCGGACAGGGAATTTCACCCCTCCACTTT.

This clonotype has a count of ten or more. The chain uses TRBV27 and TRBJ1-2; D is unresolved. The CDR3 loop spans 13 amino acids. V was pared by 3 bases and J by 7 bases, with 12 bases between. Per germline, CDR1 MNHEY and CDR2 SMNVEV (reference sequence). CDR3 nucleotides: TGTGCCAGCAGTTTGAAGGGTGGGTCTGGCTACACCTTC. The encoded protein is CASSLKGGSGYTF.

By its share, this clonotype is medium-sized (0.01 to 0.1%). V gene TRBV7-3 combines with J gene TRBJ2-7; 8 bases line up with TRBD1. The junction had 15 bases not matched to a gene; V was cut back by 1 base and J by 7 bases. Germline V gene lookup returns CDR1 SGHTA and CDR2 FQGTGA. This CDR3 has 17 amino acids. DNA for the CDR3: TGTGCCAGCAGCTTAAACGCCGGACAGGGTGGAGTGGGTGAGCAGTACTTC. It translates to CASSLNAGQGGVGEQYF.

This clonotype was observed many times. This chain's CDR3 is CASSGLAGLETQYF. CDR3 nucleotides: TGCGCCAGCAGCGGGCTAGCGGGGTTGGAGACCCAGTACTTC. The chain has TRBV5-1 and TRBJ2-5, with 9 bases that match TRBD2. After removal of 4 bases from V and 5 bases from J, the junction contained 6 bases not matched to a gene. This CDR3 comprises 14 residues. The germline V gene has CDR1 SGHRS and CDR2 YFSETQ.

This chain uses TRBV19 with TRBJ2-2; possible D gene TRBD1, 5 bases. The CDR3 length is 14 residues. Between the trimmed V and J ends, which lost 6 bases and 5 bases, there was a span of 13 bases. The V gene's germline CDR1 is LNHDA and CDR2 SQIVND (reference sequence). This CDR3 reads CASRDTLRTGELFF. The DNA of the CDR3 is TGTGCCAGTAGGGACACGTTAAGGACCGGGGAGCTGTTTTTT.